This T cell receptor beta chain comes out of a study of identical twins. TCRdb independently ran MiXCR on the 5' RACE reads; one entry per CDR3 protein. The table shows 450,000 to 500,000 distinct CDR3 sequences, with around an eighth occurring only once. The J segment lost 0 bases and the V segment lost 8 bases, leaving 4 bases of the junction unmatched. The CDR3 spans 14 residues. Germline CDR1 MNHNS, CDR2 SASEGT. This sample was shared with a second study, whose subject was yellow fever vaccine responses in identical twins.

The receptor's source is a woman aged 18-29 years in good health. The chain recombines TRBV6-1 with TRBJ2-1; 7 positions match TRBD2. Sequences were obtained from CD4+ T cells sorted from blood. CDR3 DNA sequence: TGTGCCAGCTACGGGGGGAGCTCCTACAATGAGCAGTTCTTC. Translating it yields CASYGGSSYNEQFF.